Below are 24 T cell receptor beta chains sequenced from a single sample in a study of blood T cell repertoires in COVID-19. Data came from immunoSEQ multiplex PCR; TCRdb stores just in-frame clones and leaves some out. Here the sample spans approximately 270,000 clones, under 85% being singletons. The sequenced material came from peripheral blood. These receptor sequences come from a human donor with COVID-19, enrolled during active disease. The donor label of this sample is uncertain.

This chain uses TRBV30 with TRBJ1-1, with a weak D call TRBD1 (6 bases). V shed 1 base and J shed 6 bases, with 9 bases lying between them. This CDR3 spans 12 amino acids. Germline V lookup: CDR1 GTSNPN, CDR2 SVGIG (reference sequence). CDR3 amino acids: CAWSENRAEAFF. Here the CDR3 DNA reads TGTGCCTGGAGTGAGAACAGGGCTGAAGCTTTCTTT.

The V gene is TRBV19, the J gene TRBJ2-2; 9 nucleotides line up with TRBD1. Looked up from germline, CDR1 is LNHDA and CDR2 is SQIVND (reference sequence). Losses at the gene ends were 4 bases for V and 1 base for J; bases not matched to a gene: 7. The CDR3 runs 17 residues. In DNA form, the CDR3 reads TGTGCCAGTAGTACTTTACCGGGACAGGGGAACACCGGGGAGCTGTTTTTT. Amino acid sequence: CASSTLPGQGNTGELFF. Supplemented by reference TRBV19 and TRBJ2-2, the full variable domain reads DGGITQSPKYLFRKEGQNVTLSCEQNLNHDAMYWYRQDPGQGLRLIYYSQIVNDFQKGDIAEGYSVSREKKESFPLTVTSAQKNPTAFYLCASSTLPGQGNTGELFFGEGSRLTVL.

CDR3 sequence reads: CASSQGTSEAFF. In DNA form, the CDR3 reads TGTGCCAGCAGCCAAGGGACAAGTGAAGCTTTCTTT. This chain links TRBV4-2 with TRBJ1-1, with D perhaps TRBD1 (5 bases). Trimming cost V 1 base and J 7 bases, with 7 bases left between them. Germline V gene lookup returns CDR1 LGHNA and CDR2 YNFKEQ. The CDR3 totals 12 residues.

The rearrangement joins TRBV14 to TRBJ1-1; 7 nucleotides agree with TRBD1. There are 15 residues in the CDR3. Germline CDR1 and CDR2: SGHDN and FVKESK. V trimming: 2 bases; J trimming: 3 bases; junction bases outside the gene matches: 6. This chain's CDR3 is CASSQRPQGYTEAFF. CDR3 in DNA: TGTGCCAGCAGCCAACGTCCACAGGGGTACACTGAAGCTTTCTTT.

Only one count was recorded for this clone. The CDR3 coding sequence is TGTGCCATCAGGGCAGGGTCGGTCGGGGAGCTGTTTTTT. Encoded protein: CAIRAGSVGELFF. V and J are TRBV10-3 and TRBJ2-2; D might be TRBD1 (5 bases). The CDR3 length is 13 residues. Germline V lookup: CDR1 ENHRY, CDR2 SYGVKD. V lost 6 bases and J 7 bases, leaving 12 bases between the germline ends.

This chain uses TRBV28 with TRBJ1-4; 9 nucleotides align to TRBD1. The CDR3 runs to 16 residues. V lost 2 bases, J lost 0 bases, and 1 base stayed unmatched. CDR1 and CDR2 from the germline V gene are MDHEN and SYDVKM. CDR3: CASSLGTGPTNEKLFF. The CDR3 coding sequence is TGTGCCAGCAGTTTAGGGACAGGGCCAACTAATGAAAAACTGTTTTTT.

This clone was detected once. CDR3 protein: CASGLSRDSRTGELFF. CDR3 bases: TGTGCTAGTGGTTTGTCCCGGGACAGCCGGACCGGGGAGCTGTTTTTT. This chain links TRBV12-5 with TRBJ2-2, with 7 bases matching TRBD1. This CDR3 is built from 16 residues. V dropped 2 bases and J dropped 5; count of bases not matched to a gene: 8. Germline CDR1 LGHNT, CDR2 FRNRAP.

The CDR3 nucleotides read TGCGCCAGCAGCTTGGACTCGGGACAATCTGAAGCTTTCTTT. It codes for CASSLDSGQSEAFF. The rearrangement links TRBV5-1 to TRBJ1-1; possible D gene TRBD1, 6 bases. V lost 0 bases, J lost 6 bases, and 12 bases lay in between. The CDR3 spans 14 residues. CDR1 and CDR2 from the germline V gene are SGHRS and YFSETQ.

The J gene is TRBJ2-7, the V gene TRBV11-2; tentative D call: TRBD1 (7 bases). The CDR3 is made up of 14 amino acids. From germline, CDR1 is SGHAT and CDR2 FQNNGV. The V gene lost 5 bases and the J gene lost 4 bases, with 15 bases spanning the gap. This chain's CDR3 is CASSQQGRSYEQYF. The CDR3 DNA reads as TGTGCCAGCAGCCAACAGGGGAGGTCGTACGAGCAGTACTTC.

This CDR3 is CASSLSSGGFGEQYF. CDR3 sequence (DNA): TGTGCCAGCAGCTTATCAAGCGGGGGGTTCGGGGAGCAGTACTTC. This sequence joins TRBV7-9 and TRBJ2-7; 9 nucleotides line up with TRBD2. V dropped 2 bases and J dropped 7; count of bases not matched to a gene: 9. This CDR3 region has 15 residues. Germline V gives CDR1 SEHNR, CDR2 FQNEAQ (reference sequence). Complete variable domain (other parts from reference TRBV7-9 and TRBJ2-7): DTGVSQNPRHKITKRGQNVTFRCDPISEHNRLYWYRQTLGQGPEFLTYFQNEAQLEKSRLLSDRFSAERPKGSFSTLEIQRTEQGDSAMYLCASSLSSGGFGEQYFGPGTRLTVT.

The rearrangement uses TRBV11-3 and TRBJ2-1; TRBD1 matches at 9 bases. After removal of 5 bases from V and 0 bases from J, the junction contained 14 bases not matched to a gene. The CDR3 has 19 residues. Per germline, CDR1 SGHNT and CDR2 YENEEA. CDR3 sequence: CASSARDRAPRYSYNEQFF. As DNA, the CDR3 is TGTGCCAGCAGCGCCCGGGACAGGGCCCCCCGATACTCCTACAATGAGCAGTTCTTC.

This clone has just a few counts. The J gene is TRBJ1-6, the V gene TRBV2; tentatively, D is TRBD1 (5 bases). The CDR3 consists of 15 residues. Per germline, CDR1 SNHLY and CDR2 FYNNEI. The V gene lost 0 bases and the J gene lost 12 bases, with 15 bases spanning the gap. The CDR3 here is CASSEARAGGRPLHF. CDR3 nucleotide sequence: TGTGCCAGCAGTGAAGCGCGGGCCGGGGGAAGACCCCTCCACTTT.

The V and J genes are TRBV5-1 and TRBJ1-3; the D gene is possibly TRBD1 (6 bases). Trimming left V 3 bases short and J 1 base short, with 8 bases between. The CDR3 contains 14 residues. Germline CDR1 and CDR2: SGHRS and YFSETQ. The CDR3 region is CASSSGASGNTIYF. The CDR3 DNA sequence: TGCGCCAGCAGCTCAGGGGCGTCTGGAAACACCATATATTTT.

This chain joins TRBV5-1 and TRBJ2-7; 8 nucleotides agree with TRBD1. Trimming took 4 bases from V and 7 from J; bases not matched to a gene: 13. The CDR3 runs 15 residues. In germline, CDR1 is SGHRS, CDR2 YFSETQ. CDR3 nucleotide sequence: TGCGCCAGCAGCGGACAGGGTTGGGGGACTGGAGAGCAGTACTTC. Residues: CASSGQGWGTGEQYF. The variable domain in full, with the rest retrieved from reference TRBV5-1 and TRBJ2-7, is KAGVTQTPRYLIKTRGQQVTLSCSPISGHRSVSWYQQTPGQGLQFLFEYFSETQRNKGNFPGRFSGRQFSNSRSEMNVSTLELGDSALYLCASSGQGWGTGEQYFGPGTRLTVT.

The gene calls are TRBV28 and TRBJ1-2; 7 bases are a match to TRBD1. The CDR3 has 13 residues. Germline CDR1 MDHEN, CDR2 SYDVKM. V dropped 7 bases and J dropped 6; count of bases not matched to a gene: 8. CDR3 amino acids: CASKKGAGNGYTF. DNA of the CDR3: TGTGCCAGCAAAAAGGGGGCGGGGAATGGCTACACCTTC.

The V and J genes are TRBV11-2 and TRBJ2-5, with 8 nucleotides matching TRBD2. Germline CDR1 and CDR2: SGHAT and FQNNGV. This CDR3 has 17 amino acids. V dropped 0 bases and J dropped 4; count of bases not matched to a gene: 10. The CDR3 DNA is TGTGCCAGCAGCTTAGAACTTGGTAGCGGGACTCGAGAGACCCAGTACTTC. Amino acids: CASSLELGSGTRETQYF. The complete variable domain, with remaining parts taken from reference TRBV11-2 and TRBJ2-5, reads EAGVAQSPRYKIIEKRQSVAFWCNPISGHATLYWYQQILGQGPKLLIQFQNNGVVDDSQLPKDRFSAERLKGVDSTLKIQPAKLEDSAVYLCASSLELGSGTRETQYFGPGTRLLVL.

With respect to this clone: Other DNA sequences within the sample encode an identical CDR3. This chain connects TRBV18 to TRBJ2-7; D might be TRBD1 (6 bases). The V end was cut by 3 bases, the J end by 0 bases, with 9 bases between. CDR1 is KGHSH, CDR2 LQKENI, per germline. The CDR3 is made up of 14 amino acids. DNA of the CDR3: TGTGCCAGCTCACCTACAGGGAGCTCCTACGAGCAGTACTTC. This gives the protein CASSPTGSSYEQYF. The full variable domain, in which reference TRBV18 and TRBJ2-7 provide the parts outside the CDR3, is NAGVMQNPRHLVRRRGQEARLRCSPMKGHSHVYWYRQLPEEGLKFMVYLQKENIIDESGMPKERFSAEFPKEGPSILRIQQVVRGDSAAYFCASSPTGSSYEQYFGPGTRLTVT.

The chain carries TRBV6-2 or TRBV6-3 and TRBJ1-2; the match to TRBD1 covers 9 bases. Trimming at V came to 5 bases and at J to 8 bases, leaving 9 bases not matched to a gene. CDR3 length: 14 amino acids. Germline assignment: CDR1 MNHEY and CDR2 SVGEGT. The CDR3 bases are TGTGCCAGCAGTAGGGGGACAGGGCAGGAGGGCTACACCTTC. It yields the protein CASSRGTGQEGYTF.

CDR3 nucleotide sequence: TGTGCCAGCAGTTTATTCGCGGGGCCGAACTATGGCTACACCTTC. Residues: CASSLFAGPNYGYTF. The V gene is TRBV28, the J gene TRBJ1-2; possible D gene TRBD1, 5 bases. Trimming pared 1 base from V and 2 bases from J, leaving 11 bases between. CDR3 length: 15 amino acids. Germline CDR1 reads MDHEN; CDR2 reads SYDVKM.

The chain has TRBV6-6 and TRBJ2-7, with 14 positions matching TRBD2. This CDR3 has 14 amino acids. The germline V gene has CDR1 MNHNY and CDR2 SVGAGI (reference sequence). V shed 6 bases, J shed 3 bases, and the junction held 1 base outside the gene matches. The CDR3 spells CASRGTSGGYEQYF. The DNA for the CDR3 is TGTGCCAGCAGGGGGACTAGCGGGGGCTACGAGCAGTACTTC.

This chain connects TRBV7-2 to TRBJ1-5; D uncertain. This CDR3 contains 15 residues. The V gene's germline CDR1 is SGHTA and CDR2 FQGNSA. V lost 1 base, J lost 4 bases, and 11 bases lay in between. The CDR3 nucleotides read TGTGCCAGCAGCTTAGGTGTACAGCCTAATCAGCCCCAGCATTTT. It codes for CASSLGVQPNQPQHF.

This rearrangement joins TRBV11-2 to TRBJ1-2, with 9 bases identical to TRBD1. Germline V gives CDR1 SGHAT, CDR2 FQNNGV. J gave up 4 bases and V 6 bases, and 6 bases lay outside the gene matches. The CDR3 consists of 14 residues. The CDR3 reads CASRPDRGSYGYTF. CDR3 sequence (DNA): TGTGCCAGCAGACCAGACAGGGGGAGCTATGGCTACACCTTC.

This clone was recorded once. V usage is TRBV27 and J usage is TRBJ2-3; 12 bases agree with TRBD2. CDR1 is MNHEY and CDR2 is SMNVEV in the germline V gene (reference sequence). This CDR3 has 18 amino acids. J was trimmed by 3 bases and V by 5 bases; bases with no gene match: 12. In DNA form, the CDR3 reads TGTGCCAGCAGTCCACCGCGAAGACTAGCGGGAGTTACAGATACGCAGTATTTT. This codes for CASSPPRRLAGVTDTQYF.

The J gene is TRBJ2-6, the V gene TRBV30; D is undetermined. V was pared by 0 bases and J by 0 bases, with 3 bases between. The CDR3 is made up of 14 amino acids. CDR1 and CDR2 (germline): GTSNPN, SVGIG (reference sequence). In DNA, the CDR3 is TGTGCCTGGAGTGTACTCTCTGGGGCCAACGTCCTGACTTTC. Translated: CAWSVLSGANVLTF.